These T cell receptor beta chains were read from a single sample in a study of shared clonotypes between healthy human individuals. Generated by immunoSEQ multiplex PCR, the TCRdb table keeps only in-frame clones and is missing some. The table includes about 680,000 clones, 90% to 95% detected once. The sample consisted of naive CD8+ T cells sorted from blood. Receptor source: a man aged 25-45 years in good health. Both conserved end residues are part of each CDR3. The order of the fields is D gene, clone size, J gene, V gene, CDR3 DNA, CDR3 protein. The D gene is left open where the match is weak. Expanded clones are given a class, and other clones once, few, many or no size at all.

. | . | TRBJ2-3 | TRBV19 | TGTGCCAGTAGTATAGACCGAGGCACAGATACGCAGTATTTT | CASSIDRGTDTQYF
TRBD2 | . | TRBJ2-7 | TRBV5-4 | TGTGCCAGCAGCTTATCGGGGGGGACCCTTCCGTACGATGTGCACTTC | CASSLSGGTLPYDVHF
. | . | TRBJ1-1 | TRBV2 | TGTGCCACTCTTCCCCGACAGGCCCAAAACACTGAAGCTTTCTTT | CATLPRQAQNTEAFF
. | . | TRBJ2-1 | TRBV29-1 | TGCAGCGTTGATGCCAGATACAATGAGCAGTTCTTC | CSVDARYNEQFF
. | . | TRBJ2-7 | TRBV28 | TGTGCCAGCAGTATACTACTAGGAGGTGAGCAGTACTTC | CASSILLGGEQYF
. | . | TRBJ2-1 | TRBV6-1 | TGTGCCAGCAGTGAAGAACGATTTTTGAATGAGCAGTTCTTC | CASSEERFLNEQFF
. | once | TRBJ1-5 | TRBV5-1 | TGCGCCAGTCGTGAGGGGGACAATCAGCCCCAGCATTTT | CASREGDNQPQHF
TRBD1 | . | TRBJ1-3 | TRBV5-6 | TGTGCCAGCAGCTTGACAGGGGGCTCTGGAAACACCATATATTTT | CASSLTGGSGNTIYF
. | . | TRBJ2-7 | TRBV2 | TGTGCCAGCAGCATTACCTACGAGCAGTACTTC | CASSITYEQYF
. | . | TRBJ2-2 | TRBV27 | TGTGCCAGCAGTTATAGGGGGAACACCGGGGAGCTGTTTTTT | CASSYRGNTGELFF
. | . | TRBJ1-5 | TRBV19 | TGTGCCACCAATCCGGGGGGGGCTAATCAGCCCCAGCATTTT | CATNPGGANQPQHF
. | . | TRBJ2-5 | TRBV5-5 | TGTGCCAGCAGCTTAGGGGGGACTAAGACCCAGTACTTC | CASSLGGTKTQYF
TRBD2 | . | TRBJ2-3 | TRBV11-2 | TGTGCCAGCAGCTTCTCTCTAGCGGGAGAAACAGATACGCAGTATTTT | CASSFSLAGETDTQYF
. | . | TRBJ1-2 | TRBV18 | TGTGCCAGCTCACCGTCCCCTGGGGAGGGGAACTATGGCTACACCTTC | CASSPSPGEGNYGYTF
. | once | TRBJ1-2 | TRBV6-5 | TGTGCCAGCAGTTACTCAGGACAAAGCTATGGCTACACCTTC | CASSYSGQSYGYTF
. | . | TRBJ2-1 | TRBV7-2 | TGTGCCAGCAGCCCGGACTGGGTCGCTGACTCCTACAATGAGCAGTTCTTC | CASSPDWVADSYNEQFF
. | . | TRBJ2-7 | TRBV6-5 | TGTGCCAGCATTGGACCGCCGTACCCCGAGCAGTACTTC | CASIGPPYPEQYF
. | . | TRBJ2-5 | TRBV5-1 | TGCGCCAGCAGCCCGGGGACACCTATGGGGGAGACCCAGTACTTC | CASSPGTPMGETQYF
. | . | TRBJ2-2 | TRBV21-1 | TGTGCCAGCAGCCAGCGGAGGAGGGAGCTGTTTTTT | CASSQRRRELFF
. | once | TRBJ2-1 | TRBV4-1 | TGCGCCAGCAGCGACAGTATCAGCTCCTACAATGAGCAGTTCTTC | CASSDSISSYNEQFF
. | . | TRBJ1-4 | TRBV9 | TGTGCCAGCAGCGTAGAAGGGACCGATGAAAAACTGTTTTTT | CASSVEGTDEKLFF
. | . | TRBJ2-7 | TRBV5-5 | TGTGCCAGCAGCTTGGGCAGCTCCTACGAGCAGTACTTC | CASSLGSSYEQYF
TRBD2 | . | TRBJ2-1 | TRBV4-2 | TGTGCCAGCAGCCCTGGACTAGTTAGTGAGCAGTTCTTC | CASSPGLVSEQFF
TRBD1 | . | TRBJ1-4 | TRBV2 | TGTGCCAGCCGGGACAGAGATACTGAAAAACTGTTTTTT | CASRDRDTEKLFF
. | once | TRBJ2-7 | TRBV7-9 | TGTGCCAGCAGCTTAATCCCTGACGAGCAGTACTTC | CASSLIPDEQYF
TRBD1 | . | TRBJ2-1 | TRBV27 | TGTGCCAGCAGTCACCCCACGGACAGGGGTGGCTCCTACAATGAGCAGTTCTTC | CASSHPTDRGGSYNEQFF
. | . | TRBJ2-7 | TRBV7-9 | TGTGCCAGCAGCTTACTACACAGCTCCTACGAGCAGTACTTC | CASSLLHSSYEQYF
. | . | TRBJ2-1 | TRBV6-6 | TGTGCCAGCAGCAACCTTGCTAGCTTCGGGGGTAATGAGCAGTTCTTC | CASSNLASFGGNEQFF
TRBD2 | . | TRBJ2-1 | TRBV11-2 | TGTGCCAGCAGCCTAGCGGGAAGTTTCGACAATGAGCAGTTCTTC | CASSLAGSFDNEQFF
. | . | TRBJ1-3 | TRBV4-1 | TGCGCCAGCAGCCAGGACAACTCTGGAAACACCATATATTTT | CASSQDNSGNTIYF
. | . | TRBJ2-1 | TRBV25-1 | TGTGCCAGCAGTGGACCAGGGGGGTACAATGAGCAGTTCTTC | CASSGPGGYNEQFF
. | . | TRBJ2-7 | TRBV29-1 | TGCAGCGTTGAAGATATGGGGGACTCTAGCTCCTACGAGCAGTACTTC | CSVEDMGDSSSYEQYF
TRBD1 | . | TRBJ1-4 | TRBV6-1 | TGTGCCAGCAGTGAAACCCGGACAGGCCTAATATCTATAAAACTGTTTTTT | CASSETRTGLISIKLFF
. | . | TRBJ2-7 | TRBV6-5 | TGTGCCAGCAGTTACGGAGGGCGGCAGTACTTC | CASSYGGRQYF
TRBD2 | . | TRBJ2-7 | TRBV9 | TGTGCCAGCAGCGTAGCACTCGGCGGGGGCGAGCAGTACTTC | CASSVALGGGEQYF
. | . | TRBJ1-5 | TRBV27 | TGTGCCAGCGCCGGCGGGGGCGCAGGACAGCCCCAGCATTTT | CASAGGGAGQPQHF
. | . | TRBJ1-2 | TRBV7-2 | TGTGCCAGCAGCTATTTAATGGAGGCCTATGGCTACACCTTC | CASSYLMEAYGYTF
. | . | TRBJ1-5 | TRBV27 | TGTGCCAGCAGCATCGGGGGGGGCAATCAGCCCCAGCATTTT | CASSIGGGNQPQHF
. | once | TRBJ1-4 | TRBV5-6 | TGTGCCAGCAGCTTCAAAGAGAAGGGTCCTCGTGAAAAACTGTTTTTT | CASSFKEKGPREKLFF
. | . | TRBJ2-1 | TRBV11-2 | TGTGCCAGCAGCTTCAGAGTTGAAAAAGCGGACAATGAGCAGTTCTTC | CASSFRVEKADNEQFF
. | . | TRBJ1-5 | TRBV2 | TGTGCCAGCAGACTCGACAGTAATAGCAATCAGCCCCAGCATTTT | CASRLDSNSNQPQHF
. | . | TRBJ2-3 | TRBV15 | TGTGCCACCAGCCCAAGAAGGTTGGGACTGAGCACAGATACGCAGTATTTT | CATSPRRLGLSTDTQYF